This T cell receptor beta chain stems from a study of blood T cells in healthy people across ages. This CDR3 region has 14 residues. The V gene's germline CDR1 is LNHDA and CDR2 SQIVND (reference sequence). The V end lost 4 bases, the J end lost 5 bases, and 9 bases lay between the germline ends. Through a sample-barcoded 5' primer and a J-beta primer mix, a second PCR was run for about 6 to 11 cycles. One entry per CDR3 protein, called by TCRdb with MiXCR from the 5' RACE reads. Of 540,000 or so distinct CDR3 sequences in the sample, approximately 30% were seen once. The material sequenced was blood. This chain connects TRBV19 to TRBJ1-6; D gene uncertain. The source of this sequence is a woman aged 70 to 79 in good health. In nucleotides, the CDR3 is TGTGCCAGTAGTAGAGAGGACGATAATTCACCCCTCCACTTT. This translates into CASSREDDNSPLHF.